Presented here are 19 T cell receptor beta chains from one specimen sequenced in a study of control samples from healthy donors and cancer patients. Clones were read by immunoSEQ multiplex PCR, and TCRdb kept only the in-frame ones, dropping some. The data show 130,000 or so clones, around nine tenths seen once. The specimen was PBMCs. These receptors were collected from a man aged 45-65 years with head and neck cancer.

The V and J genes are TRBV3-1 (or the pseudogene TRBV3-2) and TRBJ2-3; 13 bases line up with TRBD2. V was clipped by 4 bases and J by 6 bases; unmatched bases: 4. Looked up from germline, CDR1 is LGHDT and CDR2 is YNNKEL (reference sequence). This CDR3 has 15 residues. The CDR3 DNA is TGTGCCAGCAGCCCCCAGGGACTAGCGGGGGATACGCAGTATTTT. It specifies CASSPQGLAGDTQYF.

V usage is TRBV11-2 and J usage is TRBJ2-7; D possibly corresponds to TRBD1 (6 bases). The CDR3 has 13 residues. The V gene lost 4 bases and the J gene lost 0 bases, with 7 bases spanning the gap. CDR1 and CDR2 (germline): SGHAT, FQNNGV. CDR3 in DNA: TGTGCCAGCAGCTGGGACACCTCCTACGAGCAGTACTTC. Amino acid sequence: CASSWDTSYEQYF.

This clone was observed a single time. This chain uses TRBV6-2 or TRBV6-3 with TRBJ2-5, with TRBD2 matching over 8 bases. Germline V lookup: CDR1 MNHEY, CDR2 SVGEGT. The V segment lost 1 base and the J segment 4 bases; nucleotides outside the gene matches: 2. The CDR3 totals 14 residues. DNA of the CDR3: TGTGCCAGCAGTTACTGGAGCGGGAGAGAGACCCAGTACTTC. This translates into CASSYWSGRETQYF.

V usage is TRBV9 and J usage is TRBJ2-7; 12 nucleotides match TRBD2. V gave up 5 bases and J gave up 6 bases; unmatched junction bases: 9. The CDR3 length is 15 residues. Germline CDR1 reads SGDLS; CDR2 reads YYNGEE. CDR3 sequence: CASSSLAGGPSEQYF. CDR3 nucleotides: TGTGCCAGCAGTTCACTAGCGGGGGGCCCCAGCGAGCAGTACTTC.

CDR3 protein: CASSSDMGANTIYF. Here the CDR3 DNA reads TGCGCCAGCAGCTCTGATATGGGGGCTAACACCATATATTTT. The gene calls are TRBV5-1 and TRBJ1-3; TRBD1 is a possible D gene (6 bases). CDR3 length: 14 amino acids. Germline-derived CDR1 and CDR2 are SGHRS and YFSETQ. With 3 bases removed from V and 7 bases from J, the gap between germline ends came to 14 bases.

The gene calls are TRBV19 and TRBJ2-7, with D unresolved. The CDR3 is 14 residues long. With 3 bases removed from V and 2 bases from J, the gap between germline ends came to 11 bases. Germline lookup yields CDR1 LNHDA and CDR2 SQIVND (reference sequence). The CDR3 reads CASSIGNLAYEQYF. The CDR3 nucleotides read TGTGCCAGTAGTATTGGGAATCTAGCCTACGAGCAGTACTTC.

In nucleotides, the CDR3 is TGTGCCAGCAGCTTACTCCCAGGCAGTTACAATGAGCAGTTCTTC. It is translated as CASSLLPGSYNEQFF. The V gene is TRBV11-2, the J gene TRBJ2-1; no reliable D call. The CDR3 is 15 amino acids. CDR1 and CDR2 (germline): SGHAT, FQNNGV. Trimming cost V 2 bases and J 4 bases, with 12 bases left between them.

The chain joins TRBV7-8 to TRBJ1-3, with no clear D. CDR1 and CDR2 (germline): SGHVS, FQNEAQ. The CDR3 has 14 amino acids. V was shortened by 4 bases and J by 3 bases, with 10 bases between the two germline ends. CDR3 residues: CASSWTADGNTIYF. For the CDR3, the DNA is TGTGCCAGCAGCTGGACCGCCGATGGAAACACCATATATTTT.

J is TRBJ1-3 and V is TRBV9, with D perhaps matching TRBD1 (6 bases). V was shortened by 7 bases and J by 5 bases, with 13 bases between the two germline ends. The CDR3 is 13 residues long. From germline, CDR1 is SGDLS and CDR2 YYNGEE. Written as DNA, the CDR3 is TGTGCCAGCTCCCCAGGGGAGAGAAACACCATATATTTT. Its protein is CASSPGERNTIYF.

This clone was counted once. The CDR3 DNA is TGTGCCAGCAGTCATAACAGGGATCAGCCCCAGCATTTT. Amino acid sequence: CASSHNRDQPQHF. The V call is TRBV27, the J call TRBJ1-5, with D maybe TRBD1 (6 bases). The CDR3 is made up of 13 amino acids. Germline V lookup: CDR1 MNHEY, CDR2 SMNVEV (reference sequence). Between the trimmed V and J ends, which lost 5 bases and 5 bases, there was a span of 10 bases.

The CDR3 protein is CASRTDSYEQYF. As DNA, the CDR3 is TGTGCCAGCAGAACGGACAGTTACGAGCAGTACTTC. The chain joins TRBV6-6 to TRBJ2-7; perhaps TRBD1 as D (6 bases). Germline V gene data show CDR1 as MNHNY and CDR2 as SVGAGI (reference sequence). Trimming stripped 6 bases from V and 4 bases from J, with 10 bases between. CDR3 length: 12 residues.

The V call is TRBV4-2, the J call TRBJ2-1, with D uncertain. Germline lookup yields CDR1 LGHNA and CDR2 YNFKEQ. V was trimmed by 1 base and J by 4 bases, leaving 11 bases between them. CDR3 length: 15 residues. The CDR3 region is CASSQVRVTYNEQFF. The CDR3 bases are TGTGCCAGCAGCCAAGTCCGGGTAACTTACAATGAGCAGTTCTTC.

This chain joins TRBV2 and TRBJ2-3; weak D call: TRBD2 (6 bases). From germline, CDR1 is SNHLY and CDR2 FYNNEI. The CDR3 sequence is 15 residues long. V was cut by 4 bases and J by 3 bases, with 14 bases left in between. CDR3 residues: CASSVGRDLTDTQYF. The DNA for the CDR3 is TGTGCCAGCAGTGTTGGGCGGGATTTGACAGATACGCAGTATTTT.

V is TRBV6-5 and J is TRBJ2-7; 10 bases are a match to TRBD1. With 0 bases clipped from V and 2 bases from J, the junction kept 4 bases outside the gene matches. The V gene's germline CDR1 is MNHEY and CDR2 SVGAGI. There are 16 residues in the CDR3. The CDR3 loop is CASSYSRTGGTYEQYF. The CDR3 bases are TGTGCCAGCAGTTACTCGAGGACAGGGGGGACCTACGAGCAGTACTTC.

The chain has TRBV21-1 and TRBJ2-1; no DNA check was done on the table's D call, TRBD1. TRBV21-1 is a listed pseudogene. This CDR3 is built from 13 residues. CDR3 loop: CATTTGGYNEQFF. As DNA, the CDR3 is TGTGCCACTACGACAGGGGGATACAATGAGCAGTTCTTC.

The chain is built from TRBV19 and TRBJ1-5; maybe TRBD1 (5 bases). Germline CDR1 LNHDA, CDR2 SQIVND (reference sequence). CDR3 length equals 17 residues. The V end was cut by 5 bases, the J end by 0 bases, with 17 bases between. CDR3 DNA sequence: TGTGCCAGTAGTGCAATTCCAGGGATTAATAGCAATCAGCCCCAGCATTTT. This encodes CASSAIPGINSNQPQHF.

V and J are TRBV30 and TRBJ2-7, with 7 bases that match TRBD2. This CDR3 spans 13 amino acids. J lost 5 bases, V lost 8 bases, and 12 bases had no gene match. From germline, CDR1 is GTSNPN and CDR2 SVGIG (reference sequence). Here the CDR3 reads CAASGAAGDEQYF. Here the CDR3 DNA reads TGTGCCGCGAGCGGGGCCGCCGGGGACGAGCAGTACTTC. Full variable domain (rest looked up from reference TRBV30 and TRBJ2-7): SQTIHQWPATLVQPVGSPLSLECTVEGTSNPNLYWYRQAAGRGLQLLFYSVGIGQISSEVPQNLSASRPQDRQFILSSKKLLLSDSGFYLCAASGAAGDEQYFGPGTRLTVT.

This clone was seen once. This chain joins TRBV29-1 and TRBJ2-1; D is ambiguous. With 2 bases removed from V and 10 bases from J, the gap between germline ends came to 9 bases. Germline V gives CDR1 SQVTM, CDR2 ANQGSEA. This CDR3 region has 11 residues. The CDR3 DNA is TGCAGCGTTGAATCCCGCCTAGAGCAGTTCTTC. The encoded protein is CSVESRLEQFF.

V is TRBV7-9 and J is TRBJ1-3, with TRBD1 as a possible D gene (5 bases). CDR1 is SEHNR and CDR2 is FQNEAQ in the germline V gene (reference sequence). CDR3 length: 16 amino acids. The V and J ends lost 2 bases and 2 bases respectively, with 13 bases between them. The chain's CDR3 is CASSLIQRGPGNTIYF. CDR3 DNA: TGTGCCAGCAGCTTAATCCAACGGGGACCTGGAAACACCATATATTTT.